This passage covers 26 T cell receptor beta chains from one sample sequenced in a study of shared clonotypes between healthy human individuals (dated by TCRdb to the early 2020s). Receptors were amplified or captured by the immunoSEQ multiplex PCR assay. TCRdb limited this immuneACCESS table to in-frame rearrangements with V and J called. A share of clones is missing; checked studies link under half to unresolved V genes, and the rest is unexplained. Here the sample has approximately 840,000 clones; approximately 96% occur a single time. Roughly 0.23% of the sample is taken by the ten largest. CD8 naive samples were CD45RO-negative cells positively selected for CCR7, giving a CD45RA+CCR7+ population that excluded TemRA cells. The sample consisted of naive CD8+ T cells sorted from blood. The cell subset or site label here, explained by the study, means: CD45RA+CCR7+. These receptors originate from a young man in good health.

The rearrangement joins TRBV10-2 to TRBJ1-5; 7 nucleotides match TRBD1. The V and J ends lost 8 bases and 3 bases, in that order; junction bases with no gene match: 10. The CDR3 spans 15 residues. Germline V lookup: CDR1 WSHSY, CDR2 SAAADI. CDR3 sequence: CASPSDRLDNQPQHF. CDR3 DNA: TGCGCCAGCCCCTCGGACAGGCTAGACAATCAGCCCCAGCATTTT.

The genes are TRBV11-2 and TRBJ2-1, with 10 positions matching TRBD2. V lost 2 bases and J lost 8; bases outside the gene matches: 6. The CDR3 has 15 amino acids. Germline assignment: CDR1 SGHAT and CDR2 FQNNGV. Written as DNA, the CDR3 is TGTGCCAGCAGCTTAAACCCTAGCGGGAGCGATGAGCAGTTCTTC. This codes for CASSLNPSGSDEQFF.

The rearrangement links TRBV7-9 to TRBJ2-3; 7 positions agree with TRBD1. In germline, CDR1 is SEHNR, CDR2 FQNEAQ (reference sequence). CDR3 length equals 13 residues. V lost 6 bases, J lost 0 bases, and 0 bases stayed unmatched. The CDR3 bases are TGTGCCAGCAGAGGGGGCAGCACAGATACGCAGTATTTT. Translation gives CASRGGSTDTQYF.

V is TRBV11-2 and J is TRBJ2-7; D is possibly TRBD2 (5 bases). Looked up from germline, CDR1 is SGHAT and CDR2 is FQNNGV. This CDR3 spans 16 amino acids. V was clipped by 3 bases and J by 3 bases, with 18 bases between them. CDR3 in amino acids: CASSLEEFPTNYEQYF. In nucleotides, the CDR3 is TGTGCCAGCAGCTTGGAGGAGTTCCCGACAAACTACGAGCAGTACTTC.

V usage is TRBV30 and J usage is TRBJ2-7; no clear D gene. V lost 0 bases and J 2 bases, leaving 5 bases between the germline ends. Per germline, CDR1 GTSNPN and CDR2 SVGIG (reference sequence). The CDR3 runs 12 residues. The CDR3 spells CAWSVETYEQYF. CDR3 in DNA: TGTGCCTGGAGTGTTGAGACCTACGAGCAGTACTTC.

The chain combines TRBV29-1 with TRBJ2-4, with a weak D call TRBD1 (5 bases). The CDR3 has 16 residues. V dropped 5 bases and J dropped 1 base, with 18 bases sitting between them. Germline V lookup: CDR1 SQVTM, CDR2 ANQGSEA. In nucleotides, the CDR3 is TGCAGCGTTAGGGGAACAGGCCTAACGGCCAAAAACATTCAGTACTTC. This gives the protein CSVRGTGLTAKNIQYF.

The chain couples TRBV2 to TRBJ2-1; 7 nucleotides match TRBD1. Germline-derived CDR1 and CDR2 are SNHLY and FYNNEI. J gave up 10 bases and V 10 bases, and 10 bases lay outside the gene matches. CDR3 length: 12 amino acids. The CDR3 DNA reads as TGTGCCACCGGAAAGGGGGCGGACGAGCAGTTCTTC. Amino acids: CATGKGADEQFF.

The DNA of the CDR3 is TGTGCCAGCAGGCATCTGAGCCATGGCTACACCTTC. Encoded protein: CASRHLSHGYTF. The chain has TRBV28 and TRBJ1-2; D unresolved. Trimming pared 6 bases from V and 6 bases from J, leaving 11 bases between. The germline V gene has CDR1 MDHEN and CDR2 SYDVKM. The CDR3 covers 12 residues.

Notes on this clone: The same CDR3 also results from other DNA sequences found in this sample. The chain has TRBV11-2 and TRBJ2-7; D gene ambiguous. The germline CDR1 and CDR2 sequences are SGHAT and FQNNGV. The CDR3 has 13 amino acids. Trimming pared 1 base from V and 1 base from J, leaving 5 bases between. CDR3 coding DNA: TGTGCCAGCAGCTTAGGTCCGTCCTACGAGCAGTACTTC. This gives the protein CASSLGPSYEQYF.

This sequence joins TRBV27 and TRBJ2-7, with 9 positions matching TRBD1. From germline, CDR1 is MNHEY and CDR2 SMNVEV (reference sequence). The J segment lost 1 base and the V segment lost 5 bases, leaving 6 bases of the junction unmatched. The CDR3 extends over 15 amino acids. CDR3 in DNA: TGTGCCAGCAGTCTTAAAGGGACAGGGTCCTACGAGCAGTACTTC. The encoded protein is CASSLKGTGSYEQYF.

The V gene is TRBV15, the J gene TRBJ2-3; 9 nucleotides match TRBD2. Germline assignment: CDR1 LNHNV and CDR2 YYDKDF (reference sequence). This CDR3 is built from 14 residues. V shed 7 bases and J 6 bases; nucleotides not matched to a gene: 8. The CDR3 DNA follows: TGTGCCACCAAGTCTAGCGGGGTGTCGGATACGCAGTATTTT. Protein sequence: CATKSSGVSDTQYF.

The chain links TRBV10-2 to TRBJ1-4, with 10 bases fitting TRBD1. Germline CDR1 is WSHSY and CDR2 is SAAADI. The CDR3 sequence is 15 residues long. The trim removed 8 bases at V and 7 bases at J, leaving 10 bases unmatched. CDR3 nucleotide sequence: TGCGCCAGCGGAGACAGGGGGCAACTGAGTGAAAAACTGTTTTTT. Its protein is CASGDRGQLSEKLFF.

This rearrangement joins TRBV27 to TRBJ1-6; D uncertain. Germline V gene lookup returns CDR1 MNHEY and CDR2 SMNVEV (reference sequence). The CDR3 consists of 13 residues. The V end lost 1 base, the J end lost 9 bases, and 7 bases lay between the germline ends. The CDR3 spells CASSLLDGSPLHF. CDR3 nucleotide sequence: TGTGCCAGCAGTTTATTGGACGGTTCACCCCTCCACTTT.

This clone was detected only once. The chain joins TRBV5-1 to TRBJ2-5, with 10 bases fitting TRBD1. Germline lookup yields CDR1 SGHRS and CDR2 YFSETQ. The V segment lost 4 bases and the J segment 3 bases; nucleotides outside the gene matches: 3. The CDR3 covers 14 residues. This CDR3 is CASSPGTGEETQYF. The CDR3 bases are TGCGCCAGCAGCCCAGGGACAGGGGAAGAGACCCAGTACTTC. Drawing the rest from reference TRBV5-1 and TRBJ2-5, the complete variable domain is KAGVTQTPRYLIKTRGQQVTLSCSPISGHRSVSWYQQTPGQGLQFLFEYFSETQRNKGNFPGRFSGRQFSNSRSEMNVSTLELGDSALYLCASSPGTGEETQYFGPGTRLLVL.

This chain joins TRBV19 and TRBJ1-1; no definite D call. The CDR3 covers 13 residues. Germline V gives CDR1 LNHDA, CDR2 SQIVND (reference sequence). V was clipped by 10 bases and J by 0 bases, with 12 bases between them. Here the CDR3 reads CAIQKGMNTEAFF. For the CDR3, the DNA is TGTGCCATCCAGAAGGGCATGAACACTGAAGCTTTCTTT.

The chain carries TRBV7-2 and TRBJ2-6; 12 nucleotides match TRBD2. V gave up 2 bases and J gave up 4 bases; unmatched junction bases: 9. CDR1 and CDR2 (germline): SGHTA, FQGNSA. The length of the CDR3 is 19 residues. CDR3 sequence: CASSLRGGLAGLGANVLTF. The CDR3 DNA sequence: TGTGCCAGCAGCTTAAGGGGGGGACTAGCGGGCCTCGGGGCCAACGTCCTGACTTTC.

V and J are TRBV27 and TRBJ1-1, with D unresolved. Trimming removed 4 bases at V and 1 base at J, with 7 bases between. CDR3 size: 13 residues. Per germline, CDR1 MNHEY and CDR2 SMNVEV (reference sequence). CDR3 nucleotide sequence: TGTGCCAGCAGTTCCGGGTCGAACACTGAAGCTTTCTTT. Its translation is CASSSGSNTEAFF.

This chain uses TRBV27 with TRBJ2-2; D is possibly TRBD1 (6 bases). CDR1 is MNHEY, CDR2 SMNVEV, per germline (reference sequence). This CDR3 spans 16 amino acids. V gave up 0 bases and J gave up 6 bases, with 14 bases separating them. Written as DNA, the CDR3 is TGTGCCAGCAGTTTATCGGCCCGGACAGTGTCCGGGGAGCTGTTTTTT. It translates to CASSLSARTVSGELFF.

V gene TRBV4-3 combines with J gene TRBJ1-1; D uncertain. The CDR3 is made up of 15 amino acids. The V gene lost 0 bases and the J gene lost 1 base, with 9 bases spanning the gap. CDR1 and CDR2 (germline): LGHNA, YSLEER. This CDR3 is CASSQERAPNTEAFF. The CDR3 DNA is TGCGCCAGCAGCCAAGAGCGGGCGCCGAACACTGAAGCTTTCTTT.

This clone was observed once. The chain uses TRBV27 and TRBJ2-7; D unresolved. CDR1 and CDR2 from the germline V gene are MNHEY and SMNVEV (reference sequence). Between the trimmed V and J ends, which lost 3 bases and 6 bases, there was a span of 12 bases. This CDR3 comprises 13 residues. The CDR3 DNA reads as TGTGCCAGCAGTTTGGGCCTGGGGTCCGAGCAGTACTTC. It translates to CASSLGLGSEQYF.

The chain employs TRBV7-9 and TRBJ2-7; D remains unclear. CDR3 length: 13 residues. Germline CDR1 SEHNR, CDR2 FQNEAQ (reference sequence). V was trimmed by 6 bases and J by 0 bases, leaving 9 bases between them. The CDR3 coding sequence is TGTGCCAGCAGGGCCGACGGCTCCTACGAGCAGTACTTC. This encodes CASRADGSYEQYF.

The rearrangement links TRBV13 to TRBJ2-3; D gene uncertain. The V end was cut by 5 bases, the J end by 4 bases, with 10 bases between. CDR3 length: 13 amino acids. The germline V gene has CDR1 PRHDT and CDR2 FYEKMQ (reference sequence). CDR3 region: CASSRKGADTQYF. CDR3 nucleotide sequence: TGTGCCAGCAGCCGAAAGGGTGCAGATACGCAGTATTTT.

The V gene is TRBV4-3, the J gene TRBJ2-1; TRBD2 matches at 7 bases. Germline loops: CDR1 LGHNA, CDR2 YSLEER. The CDR3 has 15 residues. V shed 0 bases, J shed 10 bases, and the junction held 9 bases outside the gene matches. CDR3 nucleotide sequence: TGCGCCAGCAGCCAAGATCAAAGCGGGGCAAGGGAGCAGTTCTTC. Its protein is CASSQDQSGAREQFF.

Remarks on this clone: The sample has other DNA sequences that encode this CDR3 too. The chain has TRBV9 and TRBJ2-1; the D gene is possibly TRBD1 (6 bases). The CDR3 is made up of 13 amino acids. In germline, CDR1 is SGDLS, CDR2 YYNGEE. V was shortened by 0 bases and J by 8 bases, with 9 bases between the two germline ends. The CDR3 DNA reads as TGTGCCAGCAGCGTAGACAGGGCACATGAGCAGTTCTTC. It specifies CASSVDRAHEQFF.

The chain combines TRBV27 with TRBJ2-7; D perhaps matches TRBD2 (6 bases). Germline CDR1 reads MNHEY; CDR2 reads SMNVEV (reference sequence). The CDR3 contains 14 residues. The V and J ends lost 5 bases and 5 bases respectively, with 16 bases between them. The DNA for the CDR3 is TGTGCCAGCAGTCGATCGGGGGTCGGGGACGAGCAGTACTTC. Its protein product is CASSRSGVGDEQYF.

The chain has TRBV28 and TRBJ2-2; D is uncertain. The CDR3 consists of 15 residues. V shed 8 bases and J shed 0 bases, with 13 bases lying between them. CDR1 and CDR2 (germline): MDHEN, SYDVKM. The CDR3: CASGPEISNTGELFF. Here the CDR3 DNA reads TGTGCCAGCGGGCCGGAGATCTCGAACACCGGGGAGCTGTTTTTT.